This T cell receptor beta chain was identified in a study of blood T cell repertoires in COVID-19. Background on the study: COVID-19 samples collected from the United States, Italy and Spain covered acute and convalescent phases.

Per the original data handling: Reference gene primer amplification yielded estimated nucleated cell counts. Using immunoSEQ multiplex PCR, the repertoire was profiled, and TCRdb retains in-frame clones only, with some absent. That table supplies the V and J calls and clone size; D and trimming were determined from the DNA. In the table there are 210,000 or so clones, more than 80% of which are singletons. Seattle researchers signed up patients amid active infection and tracked them longitudinally. This sequence originates from a woman in her twenties or thirties with COVID-19, enrolled during active disease. Specimen: peripheral blood.

The CDR3 region has the DNA TGTGCCAGCAGCGAGGGACTAGCAACATACAATGAGCAGTTCTTC. It codes for CASSEGLATYNEQFF. The chain carries TRBV7-3 and TRBJ2-1; 9 bases are shared with TRBD2. Per germline, CDR1 SGHTA and CDR2 FQGTGA. The J segment lost 4 bases and the V segment lost 5 bases, leaving 6 bases of the junction unmatched. CDR3 length: 15 amino acids.